This is a list of T cell receptor beta chains from one sample in a study of cytotoxic CD8 clonotypes in ibrutinib-treated CLL. Sequencing used immunoSEQ multiplex PCR; TCRdb keeps in-frame clones, though not all of them. The sample lists approximately 330,000 clones, almost 80% seen once, with 6.5% to 8.5% in the top ten. The sequencing used PBMCs, collected before ibrutinib treatment. Receptor source: a human donor with chronic lymphocytic leukemia. Each CDR3 is given with its conserved first and last residue. A D gene is named only where the DNA matches it firmly. Size is omitted from some rows. Given values are once, few, many or a class for expanded clones.

TRBJ2-7 - TRBV6-6 - TGTGCCAGCACTTTGGTCGCCTACGAGCAGTACTTC CASTLVAYEQYF
TRBJ2-3 TRBD2 TRBV5-1 - TGCGCCAGCAGCTTGGAAGGACTAGCAGTAGATACGCAGTATTTT CASSLEGLAVDTQYF
TRBJ1-5 TRBD1 TRBV2 - TGTGCCAGCAGTGTGGGTCCAGGGGGAACGACGGGGGACGATAGCAATCAGCCCCAGCATTTT CASSVGPGGTTGDDSNQPQHF
TRBJ2-2 - TRBV5-6 - TGTGCCAGCAGCTTTGGGTTTTTAGGACTAACGAACACCGGGGAGCTGTTTTTT CASSFGFLGLTNTGELFF
TRBJ2-3 TRBD2 TRBV4-3 - TGCGCCAGCAGCCACGGACTAGCGGAGCCCACAGATACGCAGTATTTT CASSHGLAEPTDTQYF
TRBJ1-5 - TRBV4-2 - TGTGCCAGCAGCCAAGGAAGGACAAGCAATCAGCCCCAGCATTTT CASSQGRTSNQPQHF
TRBJ1-5 TRBD1 TRBV28 few TGTGCCAGCAGACCAAACAGGGGGCCTCAGCCCCAGCATTTT CASRPNRGPQPQHF
TRBJ1-2 - TRBV30 - TGTGCCTGGAGTGCCGTTCAGGCAGGGAACTATGGCTACACCTTC CAWSAVQAGNYGYTF
TRBJ2-7 - TRBV7-2 - TGTGCCAGCAGCTTTTCTGGGGCCGCCTCCTACGAGCAGTACTTC CASSFSGAASYEQYF
TRBJ2-1 - TRBV10-3 - TGTGCCATCAGACAACAACCTAGCTCCTACAATGAGCAGTTCTTC CAIRQQPSSYNEQFF
TRBJ1-2 TRBD1 TRBV9 - TGTGCCAGCAGCGGAGACAGGGGTCTCGGCTATGGCTACACCTTC CASSGDRGLGYGYTF
TRBJ2-7 - TRBV27 few TGTGCCAGCAGTTTAGGCAGAACCTACGAGCAGTACTTC CASSLGRTYEQYF
TRBJ2-3 TRBD2 TRBV7-2 - TGTGCCAGCAGCAAGGGACTAGCGGGGAGCACAGATACGCAGTATTTT CASSKGLAGSTDTQYF
TRBJ1-2 - TRBV7-2 - TGTGCCAGCAGCCAGGGGCGGGGGCGTGGCTACACCTTC CASSQGRGRGYTF
TRBJ2-1 - TRBV7-6 - TGTGCCACCGGACCCTCCTACAATGAGCAGTTCTTC CATGPSYNEQFF
TRBJ1-5 TRBD1 TRBV6-5 - TGTGCCAGCAGTTACACAGGGGCACAGCCCCAGCATTTT CASSYTGAQPQHF
TRBJ1-3 - TRBV7-6 - TGTGCCAGCAGCTTAGCACAGGGAAACACCATATATTTT CASSLAQGNTIYF
TRBJ1-4 - TRBV5-1 - TGCGCCAGCAGATTTGCAACTAATGAAAAACTGTTTTTT CASRFATNEKLFF
TRBJ2-6 TRBD1 TRBV25-1 - TGTGCCGCCGCACAGGGGTTTGGGGCCAACGTCCTGACTTTC CAAAQGFGANVLTF
TRBJ2-3 TRBD2 TRBV7-3 - TGTGCCAGCAGCTTAAAGGCGGGAGTGGCAGATACGCAGTATTTT CASSLKAGVADTQYF
TRBJ2-5 TRBD1 TRBV9 - TGTGCCAGCAGCTCCCGGACAGGGGGTAGGGAGACCCAGTACTTC CASSSRTGGRETQYF
TRBJ2-1 TRBD2 TRBV2 - TGTGCCTCCCAACGGGGCGGGAGGGATAGTGAGCAGTTCTTC CASQRGGRDSEQFF
TRBJ2-1 - TRBV27 - TGTGCCAGCAGTTTCCGACAGTCAAAGCAGTTCTTC CASSFRQSKQFF
TRBJ1-1 TRBD1 TRBV4-3 - TGCGCCAGCAGCCAAGCTCTTACAGGGGGACTGGGTGAAGCTTTCTTT CASSQALTGGLGEAFF